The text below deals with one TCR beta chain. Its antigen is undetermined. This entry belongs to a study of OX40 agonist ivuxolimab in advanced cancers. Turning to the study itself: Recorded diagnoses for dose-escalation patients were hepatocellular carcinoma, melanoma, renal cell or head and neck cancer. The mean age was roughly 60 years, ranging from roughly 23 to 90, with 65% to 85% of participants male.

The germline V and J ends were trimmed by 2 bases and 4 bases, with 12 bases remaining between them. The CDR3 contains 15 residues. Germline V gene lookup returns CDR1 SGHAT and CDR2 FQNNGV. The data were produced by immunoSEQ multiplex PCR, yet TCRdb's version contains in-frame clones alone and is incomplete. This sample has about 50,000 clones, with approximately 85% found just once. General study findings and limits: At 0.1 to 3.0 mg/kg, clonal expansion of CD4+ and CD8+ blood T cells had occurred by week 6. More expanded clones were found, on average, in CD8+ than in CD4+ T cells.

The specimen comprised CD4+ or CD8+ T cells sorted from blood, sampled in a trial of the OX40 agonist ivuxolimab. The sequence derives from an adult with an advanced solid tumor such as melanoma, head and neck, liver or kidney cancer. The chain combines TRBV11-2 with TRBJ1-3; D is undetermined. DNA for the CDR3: TGTGCCAGCAGCTTAATAAGGGCTGTGGGAAACACCATATATTTT. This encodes CASSLIRAVGNTIYF.